These 21 T cell receptor beta chains came from one sample sequenced in a study of cytomegalovirus exposure and HLA in healthy donors. Primers included in the PCR were 60 Vbeta and 13 Jbeta primers. Assay used: immunoSEQ multiplex PCR; TCRdb lists only in-frame clones, some missing. The sample lists about 140,000 clones, about 79% seen once, with roughly 4.5% in the top ten. The sequenced sample consisted of PBMCs. These receptors came from a man aged 35 to 55 in good health and CMV-seropositive.

J is TRBJ1-1 and V is TRBV9, with D tentatively TRBD1 (6 bases). V was clipped by 4 bases and J by 3 bases, with 16 bases between them. The CDR3 runs to 15 residues. Germline CDR1 reads SGDLS; CDR2 reads YYNGEE. CDR3 sequence: CASSINHRADTEAFF. The CDR3, as DNA: TGTGCCAGCAGCATAAACCACAGGGCGGACACTGAAGCTTTCTTT.

The chain recombines TRBV13 with TRBJ2-1, with a possible D match to TRBD1 (6 bases). Germline CDR1 and CDR2: PRHDT and FYEKMQ (reference sequence). Trimming removed 5 bases from V and 5 bases from J, with 22 bases in between. This CDR3 is built from 17 residues. Written as DNA, the CDR3 is TGTGCCAGCAGCCCAGTTAGGGGGACGGGGTCACACAATGAGCAGTTCTTC. Protein sequence: CASSPVRGTGSHNEQFF. Supplemented by reference TRBV13 and TRBJ2-1, the full variable domain reads AAGVIQSPRHLIKEKRETATLKCYPIPRHDTVYWYQQGPGQDPQFLISFYEKMQSDKGSIPDRFSAQQFSDYHSELNMSSLELGDSALYFCASSPVRGTGSHNEQFFGPGTRLTVL.

This clone was picked up a small number of times. The chain carries TRBV10-3 and TRBJ1-5; the D is unclear. Germline V lookup: CDR1 ENHRY, CDR2 SYGVKD. Trimming left V 3 bases short and J 5 bases short, with 5 bases between. The CDR3 runs 12 residues. CDR3 sequence reads: CAISDRYQPQHF. The CDR3 DNA reads as TGTGCCATCAGTGACAGATATCAGCCCCAGCATTTT.

The rearrangement uses TRBV7-9 and TRBJ2-5, with D possibly matching TRBD1 (6 bases). Germline lookup yields CDR1 SEHNR and CDR2 FQNEAQ (reference sequence). Trimming stripped 6 bases from V and 4 bases from J, with 15 bases between. This CDR3 comprises 14 residues. The CDR3 nucleotides are TGTGCCAGCAGTCGCGGACAGCAGGGAGAGACCCAGTACTTC. Translating gives CASSRGQQGETQYF.

This chain joins TRBV6-6 and TRBJ2-5; perhaps TRBD2 as D (5 bases). Germline values: CDR1 MNHNY, CDR2 SVGAGI (reference sequence). V was trimmed by 6 bases and J by 5 bases, leaving 13 bases between them. This CDR3 region has 13 residues. Here the CDR3 reads CASRDFGVETQYF. The CDR3 nucleotides are TGTGCCAGCAGGGACTTTGGGGTCGAGACCCAGTACTTC.

The chain combines TRBV27 with TRBJ2-3, with 7 bases matching TRBD2. Germline loops: CDR1 MNHEY, CDR2 SMNVEV (reference sequence). There are 15 residues in the CDR3. V lost 2 bases and J lost 8; bases outside the gene matches: 10. CDR3 sequence (DNA): TGTGCCAGCAGTTTAGTCCTAGCGGCAGGAGGTACGCAGTATTTT. Encoded protein: CASSLVLAAGGTQYF.

The CDR3 bases are TGTGCCAGCAGCTTGTATGGTTCCGGGACAGCAATGTACGAGCAGTACTTC. This codes for CASSLYGSGTAMYEQYF. The chain has TRBV7-9 and TRBJ2-5; 7 nucleotides line up with TRBD1. The J call could be wrong; TRBJ2-7 is a better fit for the DNA end. Looked up from germline, CDR1 is SEHNR and CDR2 is FQNEAQ (reference sequence). The CDR3 is 17 amino acids.

This chain connects TRBV7-9 to TRBJ1-5; D gene ambiguous. The CDR3 totals 12 residues. Germline CDR1 and CDR2: SEHNR and FQNEAQ (reference sequence). Deletions cut 8 bases from V and 4 bases from J, with 9 bases between. The CDR3 sequence: CASGQDNQPQHF. In DNA, the CDR3 is TGTGCCAGCGGGCAGGATAATCAGCCCCAGCATTTT.

The chain employs TRBV29-1 and TRBJ2-3; TRBD1 is a possible D gene (6 bases). Germline V gene data show CDR1 as SQVTM and CDR2 as ANQGSEA. The CDR3 consists of 12 residues. The V and J ends lost 8 bases and 0 bases respectively, with 9 bases between them. The CDR3 bases are TGCAGCTCAGGGGCGAGCACAGATACGCAGTATTTT. The encoded protein is CSSGASTDTQYF.

The sample holds a few counts of this clone. The chain combines TRBV13 with TRBJ2-1; possible D gene TRBD2, 5 bases. Trimming left V 0 bases short and J 6 bases short, with 6 bases between. The CDR3 consists of 13 residues. The germline gives CDR1 PRHDT, CDR2 FYEKMQ (reference sequence). CDR3 protein: CASSLGGVNEQFF. The CDR3 nucleotides are TGTGCCAGCAGCTTAGGCGGGGTCAATGAGCAGTTCTTC.

J is TRBJ1-6 and V is TRBV20-1, with TRBD1 identical over 11 bases. The CDR3 sequence is 11 residues long. CDR1 is DFQATT, CDR2 SNEGSKA, per germline (reference sequence). The trim removed 5 bases at V and 14 bases at J, leaving 2 bases unmatched. CDR3 coding DNA: TGCAGTGCTGGGGACAGGGGGGCCCTCCACTTT. Encoded protein: CSAGDRGALHF.

The rearrangement uses TRBV19 and TRBJ1-6; 7 bases line up with TRBD1. CDR1 and CDR2 (germline): LNHDA, SQIVND (reference sequence). This CDR3 region has 14 residues. The trim removed 4 bases at V and 10 bases at J, leaving 7 bases unmatched. The CDR3 bases are TGTGCCAGTAGTACGCAGGGGGAAATGTCACCCCTCCACTTT. Protein product: CASSTQGEMSPLHF. The full variable domain, with the rest looked up from reference TRBV19 and TRBJ1-6, is DGGITQSPKYLFRKEGQNVTLSCEQNLNHDAMYWYRQDPGQGLRLIYYSQIVNDFQKGDIAEGYSVSREKKESFPLTVTSAQKNPTAFYLCASSTQGEMSPLHFGNGTRLTVT.

This rearrangement joins TRBV10-3 to TRBJ2-1; 8 nucleotides match TRBD2. Germline V CDR1 and CDR2: ENHRY, SYGVKD. Trimming cost V 5 bases and J 2 bases; bases outside gene matches: 14. The CDR3 runs to 18 residues. The CDR3 loop reads CAISPRAGGLAAYNEQFF. The CDR3 DNA reads TGTGCCATCAGTCCTCGGGCGGGGGGACTCGCAGCCTACAATGAGCAGTTCTTC.

The chain is built from TRBV29-1 and TRBJ2-1; 10 bases align to TRBD2. The germline gives CDR1 SQVTM, CDR2 ANQGSEA. The CDR3 sequence is 15 residues long. J lost 6 bases, V lost 7 bases, and 12 bases had no gene match. The CDR3 loop reads CSAGRRTSGLNEQFF. The CDR3 region has the DNA TGCAGCGCCGGCCGACGGACTAGCGGCCTCAATGAGCAGTTCTTC.

A few counts support this clone. V usage is TRBV19 and J usage is TRBJ2-1; D possibly corresponds to TRBD1 (5 bases). CDR3 length: 14 amino acids. From germline, CDR1 is LNHDA and CDR2 SQIVND (reference sequence). Trimming removed 4 bases at V and 5 bases at J, with 12 bases between. The CDR3 protein is CASSRAGMNNEQFF. CDR3 DNA: TGTGCCAGTAGTAGGGCAGGGATGAACAATGAGCAGTTCTTC.

This rearrangement joins TRBV5-1 to TRBJ2-1; 9 bases map to TRBD2. Looked up from germline, CDR1 is SGHRS and CDR2 is YFSETQ. With V trimmed by 1 base and J by 4 bases, 6 bases remained unmatched. This CDR3 spans 16 amino acids. The CDR3 nucleotides are TGCGCCAGCAGCTTGAGGGCTAGCGGGGTATACAATGAGCAGTTCTTC. Its translation: CASSLRASGVYNEQFF.

The chain recombines TRBV6-1 with TRBJ2-7, with 10 bases identical to TRBD2. The CDR3 covers 15 residues. V trimming: 4 bases; J trimming: 3 bases; junction bases outside the gene matches: 6. Per germline, CDR1 MNHNS and CDR2 SASEGT. CDR3 DNA sequence: TGTGCCAGCAGTGTTCTAGCGGGAGCGAGCTACGAGCAGTACTTC. It encodes CASSVLAGASYEQYF.

The gene calls are TRBV6-6 and TRBJ2-5; D call uncertain. Matching the DNA end better, TRBJ2-7 makes the J call doubtful. The CDR3 contains 16 residues. Looked up from germline, CDR1 is MNHNY and CDR2 is SVGAGI (reference sequence). CDR3 sequence reads: CASTPFAPPGSAEQYF. The DNA for the CDR3 is TGTGCCAGCACTCCTTTCGCGCCCCCAGGCTCCGCCGAGCAGTACTTC.

The V and J genes are TRBV7-9 and TRBJ1-2; no reliable D call. V lost 5 bases to trimming and J lost 4 bases, with 17 bases between them. The CDR3 contains 15 residues. Germline CDR1 and CDR2: SEHNR and FQNEAQ (reference sequence). CDR3 sequence reads: CASSNRNGGSYGYTF. DNA of the CDR3: TGTGCCAGCAGCAACCGTAATGGCGGATCCTATGGCTACACCTTC.

The table lists this clone with a count of one. The chain carries TRBV9 and TRBJ2-1; 9 bases line up with TRBD2. Germline assignment: CDR1 SGDLS and CDR2 YYNGEE. The CDR3 runs 18 residues. V lost 2 bases and J lost 1; bases outside the gene matches: 10. The CDR3, as DNA: TGTGCCAGCAGCGTCTATCCCGGGACTAGCCCTTCCTACAATGAGCAGTTCTTC. Amino acid sequence: CASSVYPGTSPSYNEQFF.

The V call is TRBV29-1, the J call TRBJ2-7, with 8 bases identical to TRBD1. Per the germline V gene, CDR1 is SQVTM and CDR2 is ANQGSEA. With V trimmed by 1 base and J by 0 bases, 5 bases remained unmatched. This CDR3 region has 15 residues. CDR3 protein: CSVEGTGGHSYEQYF. The CDR3 DNA reads as TGCAGCGTTGAAGGTACAGGGGGTCACTCCTACGAGCAGTACTTC.